These 16 T cell receptor beta chains came from one sample sequenced in a study of T-cell memory formation after mild COVID-19. MiXCR, run by TCRdb on the 5' RACE reads, gives a single entry per CDR3 protein. The sample consists of 470,000 or so distinct CDR3 sequences, 15% to 20% of them appearing once. Sample: PBMCs or a T cell subset sorted from them (not recorded which). These receptors originate from an adult woman who had mild COVID-19 (a few samples of this study predate the infection). Cell type and time point are not known.

The chain is built from TRBV9 and TRBJ2-7; D remains ambiguous. Trimming cost V 0 bases and J 0 bases, with 7 bases left between them. The CDR3 length is 14 residues. Germline assignment: CDR1 SGDLS and CDR2 YYNGEE. CDR3 sequence: CASSVVASSYEQYF. CDR3 nucleotides: TGTGCCAGCAGCGTAGTGGCGAGCTCCTACGAGCAGTACTTC.

The rearrangement joins TRBV5-1 to TRBJ1-1; TRBD1 agrees at 7 bases. J was trimmed by 4 bases and V by 5 bases; bases with no gene match: 20. CDR3 length: 18 residues. Germline CDR1 SGHRS, CDR2 YFSETQ. The CDR3 sequence: CASSRGPSGTVKLTEAFF. As DNA, the CDR3 is TGCGCCAGCAGTCGAGGCCCCTCCGGGACAGTGAAACTCACTGAAGCTTTCTTT.

Only a few counts were recorded for this clonotype. The chain couples TRBV5-1 to TRBJ2-1, with a tentative D call TRBD2 (5 bases). The CDR3 totals 15 residues. Germline V CDR1 and CDR2: SGHRS, YFSETQ. V gave up 4 bases and J gave up 6 bases, with 17 bases separating them. The DNA for the CDR3 is TGCGCCAGCAGCGCCGGGAACGTTGGTGGCAATGAGCAGTTCTTC. The encoded protein is CASSAGNVGGNEQFF.

The chain uses TRBV24-1 and TRBJ2-3, with 10 positions matching TRBD2. Unmatched junction bases numbered 6, after V lost 3 bases and J lost 4 bases. CDR3 length equals 16 residues. Germline CDR1 is KGHDR and CDR2 is SFDVKD. The CDR3 DNA reads TGTGCCACCAGTGATGCTAGCGGGAGCGCGGCAGATACGCAGTATTTT. Translated, it gives CATSDASGSAADTQYF.

This clonotype appeared a few times. The chain has TRBV29-1 and TRBJ2-5; perhaps TRBD2 as D (5 bases). The CDR3 covers 14 residues. V was trimmed by 3 bases and J by 5 bases, leaving 16 bases between them. CDR1 and CDR2 from the germline V gene are SQVTM and ANQGSEA. CDR3 region: CSVDWSRGWETQYF. CDR3 nucleotides: TGCAGCGTTGATTGGTCACGGGGATGGGAGACCCAGTACTTC.

This clonotype was picked up a small number of times. V and J are TRBV13 and TRBJ2-7; 11 bases are a match to TRBD1. Germline loops: CDR1 PRHDT, CDR2 FYEKMQ (reference sequence). V shed 4 bases, J shed 6 bases, and the junction held 8 bases outside the gene matches. This CDR3 has 15 amino acids. The CDR3 loop reads CASSSGDRGRGEQYF. As DNA, the CDR3 is TGTGCCAGCAGCTCAGGGGACAGGGGGAGGGGCGAGCAGTACTTC.

This rearrangement joins TRBV25-1 to TRBJ1-2; D may be TRBD1 (5 bases). Trimming left V 9 bases short and J 11 bases short, with 34 bases between. This CDR3 region has 17 residues. In germline, CDR1 is MGHDK, CDR2 SYGVNS. The CDR3 sequence: CARRPRQQENYPPNYTF. The CDR3 region has the DNA TGTGCCAGGCGTCCAAGACAACAGGAGAACTACCCACCGAATTACACCTTC.

The chain carries TRBV29-1 and TRBJ2-1; perhaps TRBD1 as D (5 bases). Trimming removed 2 bases from V and 11 bases from J, with 13 bases in between. Germline V CDR1 and CDR2: SQVTM, ANQGSEA. CDR3 size: 12 residues. The CDR3 region is CSVELGPSKQFF. CDR3 bases: TGCAGCGTTGAACTGGGGCCCAGCAAGCAGTTCTTC.

The chain links TRBV5-4 to TRBJ2-3, with D maybe TRBD2 (6 bases). With 5 bases removed from V and 3 bases from J, the gap between germline ends came to 10 bases. The CDR3 runs to 13 residues. The germline CDR1 and CDR2 sequences are SGHNT and YYREEE (reference sequence). The CDR3 DNA reads as TGTGCCAGCAGGGGTGGGAGGACAGATACGCAGTATTTT. It yields the protein CASRGGRTDTQYF.

This clonotype was observed many times. This sequence joins TRBV28 and TRBJ1-4; D gene uncertain. Per the germline V gene, CDR1 is MDHEN and CDR2 is SYDVKM. CDR3 length: 15 amino acids. With 5 bases removed from V and 0 bases from J, the gap between germline ends came to 10 bases. The CDR3 sequence: CASSPRHPTNEKLFF. DNA for the CDR3: TGTGCCAGCAGTCCCAGACACCCAACTAATGAAAAACTGTTTTTT.

The J gene is TRBJ2-2, the V gene TRBV12-3 or TRBV12-4; D could derive from TRBD1 or TRBD2 (5 bases each). The CDR3 has 14 amino acids. Trimming stripped 5 bases from V and 3 bases from J, with 10 bases between. CDR3 coding DNA: TGTGCCAGCAGTCCCATGGGGGACACCGGGGAGCTGTTTTTT. Its protein is CASSPMGDTGELFF.

The chain joins TRBV6-5 to TRBJ2-7; 8 nucleotides agree with TRBD2. Unmatched junction bases numbered 8, after V lost 4 bases and J lost 3 bases. The V gene's germline CDR1 is MNHEY and CDR2 SVGAGI. The CDR3 totals 15 residues. The CDR3 is CASSLMASGYYEQYF. In DNA, the CDR3 is TGTGCCAGCAGTTTAATGGCTAGCGGGTACTACGAGCAGTACTTC.

The rearrangement links TRBV6-2 or TRBV6-3 to TRBJ2-5; 10 nucleotides align to TRBD1. In germline, CDR1 is MNHEY, CDR2 SVGEGT. The CDR3 runs to 13 residues. V shed 7 bases, J shed 4 bases, and the junction held 3 bases outside the gene matches. DNA for the CDR3: TGTGCCAGCATTCGGGACAGGGGAGAGACCCAGTACTTC. Translating gives CASIRDRGETQYF.

The chain combines TRBV7-8 with TRBJ1-1; 7 nucleotides agree with TRBD1. Germline V gives CDR1 SGHVS, CDR2 FQNEAQ. The V gene end was trimmed by 2 bases and the J gene end by 1 base; junction bases not matched to a gene: 7. The length of the CDR3 is 16 residues. CDR3 in DNA: TGTGCCAGCAGCTTACGGACAGGTTGGGGGAACACTGAAGCTTTCTTT. Translated: CASSLRTGWGNTEAFF.

This clonotype was seen ten or more times. The V and J genes are TRBV12-3 or TRBV12-4 and TRBJ2-3; perhaps TRBD2 as D (6 bases). The ends were cut back, 1 base at V and 9 bases at J, with 20 bases in the middle. The CDR3 loop spans 16 amino acids. The CDR3 DNA sequence: TGTGCCAGCAGTTTAGGAGGTGGGGCAGCACGGGGGACGCAGTATTTT. Encoded protein: CASSLGGGAARGTQYF.

J is TRBJ2-7 and V is TRBV16; tentative D call: TRBD1 (5 bases). The germline V and J ends were trimmed by 1 base and 0 bases, with 10 bases remaining between them. In germline, CDR1 is KGHSY, CDR2 FQNENV. The CDR3 has 15 amino acids. The CDR3 loop reads CASSQLGQFSYEQYF. CDR3 in DNA: TGTGCCAGCAGCCAATTGGGGCAGTTCTCCTACGAGCAGTACTTC.